A selection of T cell receptor beta chains follows, all from one sample in a study. TCRdb re-called the 5' RACE reads through MiXCR, storing one row per CDR3 protein. The sample has tens of thousands of distinct CDR3 sequences, roughly 28% seen once. Sequenced: naive CD4+ T cells sorted from blood. The receptors here all came from a female donor with breast cancer. CDR3s include the opening cysteine and the closing phenylalanine or tryptophan. D genes are given only for firm matches. Clone size appears in some rows only: once, few, many, or a class for an expanded clone.

abundance	v_gene	d_gene	j_gene	CDR3aa	CDR3nt
few	TRBV10-3	NA	TRBJ2-7	CAISEGGWGYEQYF	TGTGCCATCAGTGAGGGGGGCTGGGGATACGAGCAGTACTTC
few	TRBV7-3	TRBD2	TRBJ2-1	CASSGSGSYNEQFF	TGTGCCAGCAGCGGTAGCGGGAGCTACAATGAGCAGTTCTTC
many	TRBV29-1	NA	TRBJ2-5	CSVERGALETQYF	TGCAGCGTTGAGAGGGGAGCGCTGGAGACCCAGTACTTC
NA	TRBV10-1	NA	TRBJ2-2	CASSERDTGELFF	TGCGCCAGCAGTGAGAGGGACACCGGGGAGCTGTTTTTT
few	TRBV7-9	NA	TRBJ2-1	CASSGLGYNEQFF	TGTGCCAGCAGCGGCCTCGGGTACAATGAGCAGTTCTTC
few	TRBV4-1	NA	TRBJ2-5	CASSQGGSGLWGETQYF	TGCGCCAGCAGCCAAGGGGGTAGCGGCCTATGGGGAGAGACCCAGTACTTC
NA	TRBV7-2	TRBD2	TRBJ2-1	CASSRTSSRYDEQFF	TGTGCCAGCAGCCGGACTAGTTCTCGCTACGATGAGCAGTTCTTC
NA	TRBV2	TRBD1	TRBJ1-1	CASSRTGLIEGFF	TGTGCCAGCAGTCGGACAGGGTTGATTGAAGGTTTCTTT
few	TRBV5-5	TRBD2	TRBJ2-3	CASSLRVGGGLGTDTQYF	TGTGCCAGCAGCTTGAGGGTCGGGGGGGGCCTAGGCACAGATACGCAGTATTTT
NA	TRBV7-2	TRBD2	TRBJ2-1	CASSYGAGGMDEQFF	TGTGCCAGCAGCTACGGGGCGGGAGGTATGGATGAGCAGTTCTTC
NA	TRBV20-1	TRBD1	TRBJ1-6	CSAIGTGWEPLHF	TGCAGTGCTATTGGGACAGGGTGGGAACCCCTCCACTTT
few	TRBV4-1	NA	TRBJ2-5	CASSQVNLGFRETQYF	TGCGCCAGCAGCCAAGTAAACTTAGGTTTTAGGGAGACCCAGTACTTC
few	TRBV20-1	NA	TRBJ2-4	CSASPKDIQYF	TGCAGTGCTAGTCCCAAGGACATTCAGTACTTC
NA	TRBV7-2	NA	TRBJ1-1	CAGSSWDTSDTEAFF	TGTGCCGGCAGCTCCTGGGACACATCGGACACTGAAGCTTTCTTT
NA	TRBV25-1	TRBD1	TRBJ2-2	CASSDAGTANTGELFF	TGTGCCAGCAGTGATGCCGGGACAGCGAACACCGGGGAGCTGTTTTTT
NA	TRBV5-1	NA	TRBJ2-2	CASSLGQVADTGELFF	TGCGCCAGCAGCTTGGGACAGGTCGCGGACACCGGGGAGCTGTTTTTT
many	TRBV27	NA	TRBJ2-6	CASTAGRGNSGANVLTF	TGTGCCAGCACCGCGGGGAGGGGGAACTCTGGGGCCAACGTCCTGACTTTC
few	TRBV20-1	TRBD1	TRBJ1-1	CSASRTGRISGEAFF	TGCAGTGCTAGCAGGACAGGGCGAATCTCTGGGGAAGCTTTCTTT